This record looks at one TCR beta chain sequence and its context. Between the trimmed V and J ends, which lost 0 bases and 3 bases, there was a span of 9 bases. The CDR3 length is 14 residues. Looked up from germline, CDR1 is SGHRS and CDR2 is YFSETQ. This entry is derived from a study of blood T cell repertoires in COVID-19. Study-level background: From the United States, Italy and Spain came samples of acute and convalescent COVID-19. Sample material is recorded as cDNA or gDNA derived from T cells, B-cell-depleted T cells, or PBMCs.

In the study's own analysis: Reference gene primer amplification in the assay estimated nucleated cell counts. Sequencing used immunoSEQ multiplex PCR; TCRdb keeps in-frame clones, though not all of them. The DNA was the basis for D and trimming; V, J and clone size are from that table. This table has 150,000 or so clones, about 87% appearing once. The clonotype was recovered from a woman in her forties or fifties with acute or convalescent COVID-19. Material for sequencing was peripheral blood. V is TRBV5-1 and J is TRBJ2-5, with no clear D. The CDR3 region has the DNA TGCGCCAGCAGCTTGGGAGCTAGTAAAGAGACCCAGTACTTC. Its protein product is CASSLGASKETQYF.